This T cell receptor (beta chain) is drawn from a study of shared clonotypes between healthy human individuals. This clone was seen more than once but under ten times. The V and J ends lost 7 bases and 8 bases, in that order; junction bases with no gene match: 10. CDR1 and CDR2 from the germline V gene are LNHNV and YYDKDF (reference sequence). The CDR3 loop spans 14 amino acids. The authors split each subset's genomic DNA evenly across several immunoSEQ plates. Profiling relied on immunoSEQ multiplex PCR, and the TCRdb table lists in-frame clones only, not all of them. The sample has about 2.3 million clones, just over 90% seen once; the top ten hold 0.39%.

The clonotype originates from a young man in good health. Some clones in this sample may be carry-over from other donors' samples. The material sequenced was naive CD4+ T cells from PBMCs. Regarding subset: CD45RA+ positively selected. The chain carries TRBV15 and TRBJ1-4, with TRBD1 matching over 7 bases. CDR3 DNA sequence: TGTGCCACCACGGAGGGGGCGCAGAGGGAAAAACTGTTTTTT. This sequence encodes CATTEGAQREKLFF. The full variable domain, in which reference TRBV15 and TRBJ1-4 provide the parts outside the CDR3, is DAMVIQNPRYQVTQFGKPVTLSCSQTLNHNVMYWYQQKSSQAPKLLFHYYDKDFNNEADTPDNFQSRRPNTSFCFLDIRSPGLGDTAMYLCATTEGAQREKLFFGSGTQLSVL.